Reported below is one T cell receptor (beta chain). Its antigen remains unidentified. Repertoires were generated with immunoSEQ multiplex PCR, while TCRdb's copy carries only in-frame clones and drops some. The sample gives tens of thousands of clones, roughly 90% of which show up once; nearly 0.5% is in the top ten. The data were taken from a study of graft-versus-host responses after intestinal transplantation. Study as a whole: Tacrolimus plus steroids were given to all recipients for 3 to 4 years, preceded by anti-thymocyte globulin induction. General study findings and limits: Early post-transplant HvG declines showed an association with peak circulating GvH clone levels.

Trimming took off 2 bases at V and 5 bases at J, with 17 bases between the two ends. CDR1 and CDR2 (germline): SGHRS, YFSETQ. This CDR3 spans 16 amino acids. The chain uses TRBV5-1 and TRBJ1-5; weak D call: TRBD1 (5 bases). Sample: unstimulated CD8+ T cells sorted from spleen or lymph node cells, taken before intestinal transplant. The sequence came from a human donor who received an intestinal transplant. The CDR3 nucleotides are TGCGCCAGCAGCTTCCCCCGCCGGACACGAGATCAGCCCCAGCATTTT. Its translation: CASSFPRRTRDQPQHF. The variable domain in full, completed from reference TRBV5-1 and TRBJ1-5, reads KAGVTQTPRYLIKTRGQQVTLSCSPISGHRSVSWYQQTPGQGLQFLFEYFSETQRNKGNFPGRFSGRQFSNSRSEMNVSTLELGDSALYLCASSFPRRTRDQPQHFGDGTRLSIL.